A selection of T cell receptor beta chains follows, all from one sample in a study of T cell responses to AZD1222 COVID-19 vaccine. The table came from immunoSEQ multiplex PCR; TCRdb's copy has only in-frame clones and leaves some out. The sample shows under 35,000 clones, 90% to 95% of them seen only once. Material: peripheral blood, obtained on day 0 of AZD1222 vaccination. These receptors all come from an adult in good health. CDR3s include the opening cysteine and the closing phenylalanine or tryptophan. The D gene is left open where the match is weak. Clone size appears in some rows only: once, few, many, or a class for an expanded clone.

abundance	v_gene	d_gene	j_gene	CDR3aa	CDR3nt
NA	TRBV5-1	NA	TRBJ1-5	CASSLSGPVDSNQPQHF	TGCGCCAGCAGCTTGAGCGGACCGGTAGATAGCAATCAGCCCCAGCATTTT
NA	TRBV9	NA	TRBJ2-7	CASSVGQSKDHEQYF	TGTGCCAGCAGCGTGGGGCAAAGTAAAGATCACGAGCAGTACTTC
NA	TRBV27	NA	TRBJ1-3	CASRMKGTGNTIYF	TGTGCCAGCAGAATGAAAGGGACTGGAAACACCATATATTTT
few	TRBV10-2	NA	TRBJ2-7	CASSVTGTPAYEQYF	TGCGCCAGCAGTGTGACCGGGACACCAGCCTACGAGCAGTACTTC
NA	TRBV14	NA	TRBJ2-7	CASSQRTVAPYEQYF	TGTGCCAGCAGCCAGAGGACAGTAGCCCCCTACGAGCAGTACTTC
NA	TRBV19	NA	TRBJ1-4	CASSIGHNPNEKLFF	TGTGCCAGTAGTATCGGACACAACCCTAATGAAAAACTGTTTTTT
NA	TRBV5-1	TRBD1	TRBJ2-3	CASSPSGTASTDTQYF	TGCGCCAGCTCACCCTCCGGGACAGCAAGCACAGATACGCAGTATTTT
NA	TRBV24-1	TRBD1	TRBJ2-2	CATSDSGQPNTGELFF	TGTGCCACCAGTGACTCGGGACAGCCGAACACCGGGGAGCTGTTTTTT
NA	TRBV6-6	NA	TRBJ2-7	CASSFLKEQYF	TGTGCCAGCAGCTTCCTGAAGGAGCAGTACTTC
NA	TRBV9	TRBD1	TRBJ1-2	CASSEGGQGNYGYTF	TGTGCCAGCAGCGAGGGGGGACAGGGTAACTATGGCTACACCTTC
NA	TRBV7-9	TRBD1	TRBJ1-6	CASTLQGELSPLHF	TGTGCCAGCACCCTGCAGGGGGAGCTGTCACCCCTCCACTTT
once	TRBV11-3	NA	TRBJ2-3	CASSSPGALTDTQYF	TGTGCCAGCAGCTCCCCAGGGGCCCTCACAGATACGCAGTATTTT
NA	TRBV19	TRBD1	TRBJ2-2	CASSRTGGSVGELFF	TGTGCCAGTAGTAGGACAGGGGGCTCCGTCGGGGAGCTGTTTTTT
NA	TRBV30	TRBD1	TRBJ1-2	CAWSVRAGGITHYGYTF	TGTGCCTGGAGTGTACGTGCAGGGGGAATAACACACTATGGCTACACCTTC
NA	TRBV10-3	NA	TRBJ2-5	CAISESGETQYF	TGTGCCATCAGTGAGTCGGGCGAGACCCAGTACTTC
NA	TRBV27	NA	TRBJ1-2	CASSLFSAGAYGYTF	TGTGCCAGCAGTTTATTTTCGGCGGGGGCGTATGGCTACACCTTC
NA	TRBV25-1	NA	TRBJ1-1	CASRARSEAFF	TGTGCCAGCAGAGCGCGTAGTGAAGCTTTCTTT
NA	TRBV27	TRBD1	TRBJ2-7	CASKRRDSSYEQYF	TGTGCCAGCAAACGCCGGGACAGCTCCTACGAGCAGTACTTC
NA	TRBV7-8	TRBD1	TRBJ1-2	CASSTRTGDFGGYTF	TGTGCCAGCAGCACCCGGACAGGGGATTTCGGGGGCTACACCTTC
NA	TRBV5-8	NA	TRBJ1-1	CASSFRVGGAAFF	TGTGCCAGCAGCTTTCGAGTTGGGGGCGCAGCTTTCTTT
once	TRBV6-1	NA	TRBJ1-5	CASSDGASNQPQHF	TGTGCCAGCAGTGACGGTGCTAGCAATCAGCCCCAGCATTTT
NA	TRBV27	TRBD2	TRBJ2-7	CASSLSGTSGPYEQYF	TGTGCCAGCAGTTTATCGGGAACTAGCGGTCCCTACGAGCAGTACTTC
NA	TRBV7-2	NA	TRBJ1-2	CASSSRVTDVYGYTF	TGTGCCAGCAGCTCGAGGGTGACGGATGTTTATGGCTACACCTTC
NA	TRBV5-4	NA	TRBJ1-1	CASSPWRTDNTEAFF	TGTGCCAGCAGCCCATGGCGGACTGATAACACTGAAGCTTTCTTT
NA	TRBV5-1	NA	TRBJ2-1	CASSNPPRDEQFF	TGCGCCAGCAGCAACCCTCCTAGGGATGAGCAGTTCTTC
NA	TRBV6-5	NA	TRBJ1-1	CASSYRGVRGDTEAFF	TGTGCCAGCAGTTACCGGGGGGTCCGGGGGGACACTGAAGCTTTCTTT
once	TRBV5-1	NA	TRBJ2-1	CASSTPKDEQFF	TGCGCCAGCAGCACCCCCAAGGATGAGCAGTTCTTC
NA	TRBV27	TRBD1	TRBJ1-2	CASSLSQGAEGYTF	TGTGCCAGCAGTTTATCGCAGGGGGCGGAAGGCTACACCTTC
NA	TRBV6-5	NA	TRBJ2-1	CASTQYGRRYNEQFF	TGTGCCAGCACGCAGTATGGACGGAGATACAATGAGCAGTTCTTC
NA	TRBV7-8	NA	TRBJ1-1	CASSWISGADEAFF	TGTGCCAGCAGCTGGATTAGCGGGGCAGATGAAGCTTTCTTT
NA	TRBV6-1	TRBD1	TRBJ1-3	CASSEGQGTTIYF	TGTGCCAGCAGTGAGGGACAGGGGACCACCATATATTTT
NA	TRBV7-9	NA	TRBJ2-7	CASSRDGYEQYF	TGTGCCAGCAGCCGGGACGGCTACGAGCAGTACTTC
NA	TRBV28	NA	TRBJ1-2	CASATADLIYGYTF	TGTGCCAGCGCTACCGCCGATCTCATTTATGGCTACACCTTC
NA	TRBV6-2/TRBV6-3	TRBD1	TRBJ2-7	CASSYSGTGPNEQYF	TGTGCCAGCAGTTACTCGGGGACAGGGCCCAACGAGCAGTACTTC
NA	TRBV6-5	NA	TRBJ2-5	CASSSGRLSGETQYF	TGTGCCAGCAGCTCCGGACGCCTCAGCGGGGAGACCCAGTACTTC
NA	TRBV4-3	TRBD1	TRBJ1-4	CASSQDGTGYEKLFF	TGCGCCAGCAGCCAAGACGGGACAGGGTATGAAAAACTGTTTTTT
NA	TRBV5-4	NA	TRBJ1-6	CASSSRRGVYDSPLHF	TGTGCCAGCAGCTCGAGGAGAGGGGTTTACGATTCACCCCTCCACTTT
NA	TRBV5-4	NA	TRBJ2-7	CASSLGGASYEQYF	TGTGCCAGCAGCTTGGGAGGGGCTTCCTACGAGCAGTACTTC
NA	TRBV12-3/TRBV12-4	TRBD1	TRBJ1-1	CASKQGGDPEAFF	TGTGCCAGCAAGCAGGGGGGGGATCCAGAAGCTTTCTTT
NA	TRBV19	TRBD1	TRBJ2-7	CASSHGDRVYEQYF	TGTGCCAGTTCCCACGGGGACAGGGTTTACGAGCAGTACTTC
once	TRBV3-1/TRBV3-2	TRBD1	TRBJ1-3	CASSPDRFSGNTIYF	TGTGCCAGCAGCCCGGACAGGTTCTCTGGAAACACCATATATTTT